Listed here are 23 T cell receptor beta chains from one sample, sequenced in a study of T cells after yellow fever vaccination. TCRdb reprocessed the 5' RACE reads via MiXCR and lists one record per CDR3 protein. Found here are about 240,000 distinct CDR3 sequences, about 7% of them singletons; the top ten hold approximately 0.85%. The sequencing here drew on CD4+ T cells sorted from PBMCs, taken 15 days after the yellow fever booster vaccination. The receptors shown here come from a young man who received the YFV17D yellow fever vaccine.

This clonotype occurred many times. The J gene is TRBJ2-3, the V gene TRBV6-5; D is unresolved. The CDR3 consists of 13 residues. Germline CDR1 and CDR2: MNHEY and SVGAGI. The V end lost 5 bases, the J end lost 2 bases, and 8 bases lay between the germline ends. As DNA, the CDR3 is TGTGCCAGCAGTCCACCACACACAGATACGCAGTATTTT. This gives the protein CASSPPHTDTQYF.

This chain links TRBV6-2 or TRBV6-3 with TRBJ2-5, with D tentatively TRBD1 (6 bases). This CDR3 comprises 15 residues. Germline V gene lookup returns CDR1 MNHEY and CDR2 SVGEGT. V lost 8 bases to trimming and J lost 5 bases, with 21 bases between them. The CDR3 DNA sequence: TGTGCCAGCGGATACCCGGTTGGGGGCTGGGAGACCCAGTACTTC. Residues: CASGYPVGGWETQYF.

The rearrangement links TRBV5-4 to TRBJ2-3; D not resolved. Trimming took off 5 bases at V and 6 bases at J, with 10 bases between the two ends. This CDR3 has 12 residues. The V gene's germline CDR1 is SGHNT and CDR2 YYREEE (reference sequence). In DNA, the CDR3 is TGTGCCAGCAGACTTCTGGGGGATACGCAGTATTTT. This translates into CASRLLGDTQYF.

This clonotype came up many times. This chain joins TRBV29-1 and TRBJ2-5; D is possibly TRBD1 (6 bases). V was shortened by 7 bases and J by 7 bases, with 16 bases between the two germline ends. CDR1 is SQVTM, CDR2 ANQGSEA, per germline. The CDR3 consists of 12 residues. The CDR3 bases are TGCAGCGCAGACAGGACGGACGGGACCCAGTACTTC. Translation gives CSADRTDGTQYF.

This clonotype occurred a few times. This chain uses TRBV20-1 with TRBJ2-7, with 7 bases identical to TRBD1. Losses at the gene ends were 6 bases for V and 1 base for J; bases not matched to a gene: 3. This CDR3 is 12 amino acids long. Germline CDR1 reads DFQATT; CDR2 reads SNEGSKA (reference sequence). The CDR3 bases are TGCAGTGCCGGACAGGAGTCCTACGAGCAGTACTTC. Amino acids: CSAGQESYEQYF.

This clonotype came up a few times. The J gene is TRBJ2-3, the V gene TRBV4-3; D might be TRBD2 (6 bases). Trimming shortened V by 1 base and J by 5 bases, and 19 bases separated the two germline ends. This CDR3 has 17 residues. Germline assignment: CDR1 LGHNA and CDR2 YSLEER. DNA for the CDR3: TGCGCCAGCAGCCAAGGGAGGGGAGGAGCTTGGAGAGATACGCAGTATTTT. It encodes CASSQGRGGAWRDTQYF.

This chain links TRBV7-6 with TRBJ2-7; 13 nucleotides align to TRBD2. This CDR3 has 17 residues. From germline, CDR1 is SGHVS and CDR2 FNYEAQ. V was pared by 5 bases and J by 4 bases, with 11 bases of the junction left unmatched. The CDR3 loop reads CASSLRLAGGSFYEQYF. The CDR3 DNA sequence: TGTGCCAGCAGCCTTCGACTAGCGGGAGGATCCTTTTACGAGCAGTACTTC.

The J gene is TRBJ2-3, the V gene TRBV6-2 or TRBV6-3; the match to TRBD2 covers 13 bases. Germline CDR1 MNHEY, CDR2 SVGEGT. The trim removed 5 bases at V and 4 bases at J, leaving 3 bases unmatched. The CDR3 runs 15 residues. The CDR3 loop is CASSTGTSGADTQYF. Here the CDR3 DNA reads TGTGCCAGCAGTACCGGGACTAGCGGGGCAGATACGCAGTATTTT.

This clonotype was found a few times. The chain carries TRBV7-2 and TRBJ2-7, with a weak D call TRBD2 (6 bases). V lost 1 base to trimming and J lost 6 bases, with 13 bases between them. Germline loops: CDR1 SGHTA, CDR2 FQGNSA. This CDR3 contains 14 residues. The DNA for the CDR3 is TGTGCCAGCAGCTTAGGCCTGACTAGTGGCGAGCAGTACTTC. This translates into CASSLGLTSGEQYF.

The V gene is TRBV29-1, the J gene TRBJ2-7, with 7 bases fitting TRBD1. Germline V gene data show CDR1 as SQVTM and CDR2 as ANQGSEA. V gave up 3 bases and J gave up 6 bases; unmatched junction bases: 5. CDR3 length equals 12 residues. The CDR3 nucleotides read TGCAGCGTTGATACAGGGGCAAGCGAGCAGTACTTC. The encoded protein is CSVDTGASEQYF.

The gene calls are TRBV18 and TRBJ1-2; 9 nucleotides agree with TRBD1. With V trimmed by 4 bases and J by 6 bases, 3 bases remained unmatched. Germline loops: CDR1 KGHSH, CDR2 LQKENI. CDR3 length equals 13 residues. The CDR3 DNA follows: TGTGCCAGCTCACAAGGGACAGGGAATGGCTACACCTTC. Protein product: CASSQGTGNGYTF.

The sample holds many counts of this clonotype. The V call is TRBV20-1, the J call TRBJ2-2, with TRBD2 matching 12 bases. Germline V lookup: CDR1 DFQATT, CDR2 SNEGSKA (reference sequence). Trimming removed 3 bases from V and 2 bases from J; junction bases left unmatched: 7. CDR3 length: 17 residues. DNA for the CDR3: TGCAGTGCTAGCCTGGCTAGCGGGAGGGGTAACACCGGGGAGCTGTTTTTT. Translation gives CSASLASGRGNTGELFF.

The chain combines TRBV5-5 with TRBJ2-3, with 10 nucleotides matching TRBD2. This CDR3 has 17 residues. The germline gives CDR1 SGHKS, CDR2 YYEKEE (reference sequence). The V segment lost 4 bases and the J segment 2 bases; nucleotides outside the gene matches: 10. CDR3 coding DNA: TGTGCCAGCAGCGGAGCGGCACTAGCGGGGTCCACAGATACGCAGTATTTT. Its protein is CASSGAALAGSTDTQYF. Combining the CDR3 with reference TRBV5-5 and TRBJ2-3 gives the whole variable domain DAGVTQSPTHLIKTRGQQVTLRCSPISGHKSVSWYQQVLGQGPQFIFQYYEKEERGRGNFPDRFSARQFPNYSSELNVNALLLGDSALYLCASSGAALAGSTDTQYFGPGTRLTVL.

This clonotype was detected many times. This chain connects TRBV5-1 to TRBJ2-2; 10 positions agree with TRBD2. Germline CDR1 reads SGHRS; CDR2 reads YFSETQ. With 7 bases clipped from V and 5 bases from J, the junction kept 8 bases outside the gene matches. The CDR3 spans 15 residues. The CDR3, as DNA: TGCGCCAGCTGCCCAGGACTAGCGGAAACCGGGGAGCTGTTTTTT. As protein: CASCPGLAETGELFF.

This clonotype was recorded at least ten times. The gene calls are TRBV12-3 or TRBV12-4 and TRBJ2-1; possible D gene TRBD1, 5 bases. The CDR3 loop spans 14 amino acids. The V end lost 5 bases, the J end lost 2 bases, and 10 bases lay between the germline ends. CDR3 amino acids: CASSLEGAYNEQFF. In DNA, the CDR3 is TGTGCCAGCAGTCTAGAAGGGGCCTACAATGAGCAGTTCTTC.

The sample holds many counts of this clonotype. V is TRBV7-2 and J is TRBJ2-3; D might be TRBD2 (6 bases). The CDR3 covers 13 residues. V lost 4 bases to trimming and J lost 4 bases, with 9 bases between them. Germline lookup yields CDR1 SGHTA and CDR2 FQGNSA. The CDR3 DNA is TGTGCCAGCAGCTGGACTAACTCAGATACGCAGTATTTT. Translated: CASSWTNSDTQYF. The variable domain in full, completed from reference TRBV7-2 and TRBJ2-3, reads GAGVSQSPSNKVTEKGKDVELRCDPISGHTALYWYRQSLGQGLEFLIYFQGNSAPDKSGLPSDRFSAERTGGSVSTLTIQRTQQEDSAVYLCASSWTNSDTQYFGPGTRLTVL.

This clonotype was detected once. V and J are TRBV6-1 and TRBJ1-1; the D is unclear. Germline-derived CDR1 and CDR2 are MNHNS and SASEGT. This CDR3 region has 15 residues. V was pared by 5 bases and J by 1 base, with 14 bases between. The CDR3 spells CASSPPGRTNTEAFF. The CDR3 DNA sequence: TGTGCCAGCAGTCCCCCGGGCAGAACGAACACTGAAGCTTTCTTT.

This clonotype was detected many times. This chain uses TRBV7-2 with TRBJ2-2; D not certain. The germline V gene encodes CDR1 SGHTA and CDR2 FQGNSA. This CDR3 is 15 amino acids long. Trimming took off 1 base at V and 5 bases at J, with 11 bases between the two ends. CDR3 residues: CASSLDRISTGELFF. The CDR3 coding sequence is TGTGCCAGCAGCTTAGATCGTATAAGTACCGGGGAGCTGTTTTTT.

To note about this clonotype: An end of the junction does not agree with germline; a read error may underlie this. The chain links TRBV3-1 to TRBJ1-1, with 8 positions matching TRBD1. The germline gives CDR1 LGHDT, CDR2 YNNKEL (reference sequence). This CDR3 has 14 amino acids. In DNA, the CDR3 is TGTGACAGCAGAAACAGGGGGGGGGACACTGAAGCTTTCTTT. Translating it yields CDSRNRGGDTEAFF. Filled out from reference TRBV3-1 and TRBJ1-1, the complete variable domain reads DTAVSQTPKYLVTQMGNDKSIKCEQNLGHDTMYWYKQDSKKFLKIMFSYNNKELIINETVPNRFSPKSPDKAHLNLHINSLELGDSAVYFCDSRNRGGDTEAFFGQGTRLTVV.

This clonotype turned up a few times. The chain recombines TRBV7-2 with TRBJ2-7; possible D gene TRBD1, 6 bases. This CDR3 spans 13 amino acids. V gave up 5 bases and J gave up 4 bases, with 12 bases separating them. Germline lookup yields CDR1 SGHTA and CDR2 FQGNSA. CDR3 in DNA: TGTGCCAGCAGCCCGCAGGGGCCGTACGAGCAGTACTTC. This translates into CASSPQGPYEQYF. Looking up the rest from reference TRBV7-2 and TRBJ2-7 gives the full variable domain: GAGVSQSPSNKVTEKGKDVELRCDPISGHTALYWYRQSLGQGLEFLIYFQGNSAPDKSGLPSDRFSAERTGGSVSTLTIQRTQQEDSAVYLCASSPQGPYEQYFGPGTRLTVT.

This clonotype was detected ten times or more. The chain links TRBV29-1 to TRBJ1-1; no clear D. CDR3 length: 8 amino acids. V lost 7 bases to trimming and J lost 4 bases, with 1 base between them. From germline, CDR1 is SQVTM and CDR2 ANQGSEA. The CDR3 loop is CSATEAFF. The CDR3 DNA sequence: TGCAGCGCCACTGAAGCTTTCTTT.

The chain carries TRBV5-6 and TRBJ1-5, with D hard to call. The V end lost 4 bases, the J end lost 0 bases, and 11 bases lay between the germline ends. The length of the CDR3 is 15 residues. Germline loops: CDR1 SGHDT, CDR2 YYEEEE. The CDR3 sequence is CASSIQENSNQPQHF. In DNA, the CDR3 is TGTGCCAGCAGCATTCAGGAGAATAGCAATCAGCCCCAGCATTTT.

This chain uses TRBV15 with TRBJ2-3; D remains ambiguous. The CDR3 runs to 12 residues. The V gene's germline CDR1 is LNHNV and CDR2 YYDKDF (reference sequence). V was shortened by 1 base and J by 4 bases, with 3 bases between the two germline ends. This CDR3 reads CATSRAADTQYF. The CDR3 DNA sequence: TGTGCCACCAGCAGAGCGGCAGATACGCAGTATTTT.